This T cell receptor beta chain originates from a study of OX40 agonist ivuxolimab in advanced cancers. Study in general: Hepatocellular carcinoma, melanoma, renal cell or head and neck cancer was diagnosed in the dose-escalation patients. The study, taken as a whole, reports: The antigens recognized by the expanded peripheral T cells, that is their antigen specificity, were not determined. Blood T cells, both CD4+ and CD8+, expanded clonally by week 6 at 0.1 to 3.0 mg/kg.

Autoimmune disease history or systemic immunosuppression barred patients. Here immunoSEQ multiplex PCR was the method, and the copy in TCRdb shows in-frame clones only, minus some. Of tens of thousands of clones in the sample, about 88% are singletons; the top ten hold approximately 0.54%. To note about this clone: Its antigen is as yet unknown.

Trimming left V 4 bases short and J 4 bases short, with 8 bases between. Germline V gene data show CDR1 as SGHRS and CDR2 as YFSETQ. This CDR3 has 13 amino acids. The sample was CD4+ or CD8+ T cells sorted from blood, taken in a trial of the OX40 agonist ivuxolimab. This sequence was found in an adult with an advanced solid tumor such as melanoma, head and neck, liver or kidney cancer. This rearrangement joins TRBV5-1 to TRBJ1-4; no firm D call. CDR3 in DNA: TGCGCCAGCAGCCCTGGTTTTAATGAAAAACTGTTTTTT. Its translation is CASSPGFNEKLFF.